One TCR beta chain is described in this entry. Its antigen remains unknown. Measured with immunoSEQ multiplex PCR; TCRdb has only the in-frame clones, and not every one. The sample has 130,000 to 150,000 clones, just over 90% seen once. The sample belongs to a study of T cell responses to AZD1222 COVID-19 vaccine. General study points: The study identified only a handful of AZD1222 recipients as seropositive at baseline. Spike-specific TCR depth and breadth grew after two AZD1222 doses.

The V gene's germline CDR1 is KGHSH and CDR2 LQKENI. The V and J ends lost 6 bases and 8 bases, in that order; junction bases with no gene match: 7. The CDR3 spans 15 residues. V gene TRBV18 combines with J gene TRBJ2-1; TRBD2 matches at 13 bases. This clonotype was sampled from an adult in good health. Sequenced material: peripheral blood, taken on day 0 of AZD1222 vaccination. The CDR3 nucleotides are TGTGCCAGCTCGCGTGGACTAGCGGGAGAAGATGAGCAGTTCTTC. Protein product: CASSRGLAGEDEQFF.